A single sample is the source of the 15 T cell receptor beta chains below, sequenced in a study of tumor-infiltrating lymphocytes in oesophageal squamous cell carcinoma. Using its own MiXCR run on the PCR reads, TCRdb lists one record per CDR3 protein. The sample records some 19,000 distinct CDR3 sequences, under 45% being singletons. Sequenced: esophageal tumor tissue. These receptors originate from a male donor with esophageal squamous cell carcinoma.

Ten or more counts support this clonotype. The DNA for the CDR3 is TGTGCCAGCCGGGGGGGTGTGTCATACGAGCAGTACTTC. Amino acid sequence: CASRGGVSYEQYF. V is TRBV27 and J is TRBJ2-7, with 8 bases fitting TRBD2. Losses at the gene ends were 8 bases for V and 4 bases for J; bases not matched to a gene: 7. Germline CDR1 and CDR2: MNHEY and SMNVEV (reference sequence). CDR3 length: 13 amino acids.

This clonotype was counted at least ten times. The chain uses TRBV28 and TRBJ2-3; D assignment may be TRBD1 or TRBD2 (5 bases each). The CDR3 is 16 residues long. The V gene lost 2 bases and the J gene lost 3 bases, with 15 bases spanning the gap. Per germline, CDR1 MDHEN and CDR2 SYDVKM. CDR3 amino acids: CASSLGTGKRTDTQYF. The CDR3 nucleotides are TGTGCCAGCAGTTTAGGGACGGGCAAAAGGACAGATACGCAGTATTTT. Full variable domain (remainder filled in from reference TRBV28 and TRBJ2-3): DVKVTQSSRYLVKRTGEKVFLECVQDMDHENMFWYRQDPGLGLRLIYFSYDVKMKEKGDIPEGYSVSREKKERFSLILESASTNQTSMYLCASSLGTGKRTDTQYFGPGTRLTVL.

This clonotype has at least ten counts. The chain links TRBV28 to TRBJ1-2; D remains unclear. CDR1 and CDR2 (germline): MDHEN, SYDVKM. The V end lost 5 bases, the J end lost 8 bases, and 9 bases lay between the germline ends. The CDR3 is 11 residues long. CDR3 sequence (DNA): TGTGCCAGCAGTCAGACGAGGGGCTACACCTTC. This encodes CASSQTRGYTF.

The chain carries TRBV5-4 and TRBJ2-1; D is undetermined. CDR3 length: 16 residues. CDR1 is SGHNT, CDR2 YYREEE, per germline (reference sequence). V was cut by 0 bases and J by 0 bases, with 10 bases left in between. CDR3 sequence: CASSLGRPSSYNEQFF. CDR3 bases: TGTGCCAGCAGCTTGGGTCGCCCAAGCTCCTACAATGAGCAGTTCTTC.

This clonotype was found many times. This CDR3 fails to terminate in the conserved phenylalanine or tryptophan, so it likely reflects a read error. It is unclear where the CDR3 begins or ends on the DNA, so no DNA is shown, and the CDR3 is as TCRdb lists it. V usage is TRBV7-2 and J usage is TRBJ2-7; TRBD1 is the table's D call, not checked against the DNA. 16 amino acids form the CDR3, both terminal residues included. Germline CDR1 SGHTA, CDR2 FQGNSA. CDR3 protein: CASSLSQGGYGYTFGS.

This chain joins TRBV7-6 and TRBJ1-1, with a weak D call TRBD1 (5 bases). Trimming stripped 2 bases from V and 7 bases from J, with 8 bases between. This CDR3 has 12 residues. The germline V gene encodes CDR1 SGHVS and CDR2 FNYEAQ. Here the CDR3 reads CASSLQGVEAFF. In DNA form, the CDR3 reads TGTGCCAGCAGCTTACAAGGGGTTGAAGCTTTCTTT.

This clonotype was counted ten times or more. V gene TRBV28 combines with J gene TRBJ2-4; possible D gene TRBD2, 5 bases. Germline CDR1 is MDHEN and CDR2 is SYDVKM. The CDR3 contains 13 residues. The ends were cut back, 11 bases at V and 0 bases at J, with 11 bases in the middle. CDR3 protein: CAGSNVAKNIQYF. In nucleotides, the CDR3 is TGTGCCGGGAGTAATGTAGCCAAAAACATTCAGTACTTC.

At least ten counts were recorded for this clonotype. The chain links TRBV5-1 to TRBJ2-7; D is possibly TRBD1 (6 bases). V was clipped by 8 bases and J by 6 bases, with 18 bases between them. The CDR3 has 13 amino acids. The germline gives CDR1 SGHRS, CDR2 YFSETQ. CDR3 residues: CASRDQGLGEQYF. CDR3 coding DNA: TGCGCCAGTAGGGACCAGGGGCTTGGCGAGCAGTACTTC.

V gene TRBV7-3 combines with J gene TRBJ1-4; 7 positions match TRBD1. After removal of 5 bases from V and 7 bases from J, the junction contained 4 bases not matched to a gene. CDR1 SGHTA and CDR2 FQGTGA come from the germline V gene. This CDR3 is built from 13 residues. The CDR3 coding sequence is TGTGCCAGCAGCAAGGGGGCGCGTGAAAAACTGTTTTTT. Protein: CASSKGAREKLFF.

This clonotype was counted many times. This rearrangement joins TRBV6-1 to TRBJ2-4; TRBD1 aligns across 11 bases. With the DNA end fitting TRBJ2-5 better, the J assignment may be wrong. The CDR3 covers 17 residues. Germline CDR1 reads MNHNS; CDR2 reads SASEGT. The CDR3, as DNA: TGTGCCAGCAGTCCCCTGGGGGACAGGGGGAGAATGGGGACCCAGTACTTC. Protein product: CASSPLGDRGRMGTQYF.

The table lists this clonotype with many counts. Possible read error: a much larger clone is one base away. The V gene is TRBV6-1, the J gene TRBJ2-7, with TRBD2 identical over 11 bases. The CDR3 consists of 16 residues. V gave up 5 bases and J gave up 7 bases; unmatched junction bases: 13. Germline V lookup: CDR1 MNHNS, CDR2 SASEGT. CDR3: CASSFKGTSGYNEQYF. The DNA for the CDR3 is TGTGCCAGCAGTTTCAAGGGGACTAGCGGCTACAATGAGCAGTACTTC.

A few counts support this clonotype. The J gene is TRBJ1-5, the V gene TRBV7-2; D gene uncertain. V lost 2 bases, J lost 2 bases, and 7 bases lay in between. Germline V gene sequence: CDR1 SGHTA, CDR2 FQGNSA. CDR3 length: 14 amino acids. CDR3 coding DNA: TGTGCCAGCAGCTTATTATCTGGCAATCAGCCCCAGCATTTT. Translated, it gives CASSLLSGNQPQHF.

Only one count was recorded for this clonotype. The rearrangement links TRBV7-4 to TRBJ1-5; D is unclear. Germline-derived CDR1 and CDR2 are SGHVT and SQSDAQ. The V and J ends lost 6 bases and 5 bases respectively, with 20 bases between them. The CDR3 has 16 amino acids. This CDR3 is CASSRWVEGSDQPQHF. As DNA, the CDR3 is TGTGCCAGCAGTCGATGGGTGGAAGGGTCGGATCAGCCCCAGCATTTT.

The V and J genes are TRBV7-6 and TRBJ2-3; 10 nucleotides match TRBD2. Germline CDR1 SGHVS, CDR2 FNYEAQ. The CDR3 loop spans 16 amino acids. Trimming removed 5 bases from V and 1 base from J; junction bases left unmatched: 6. The CDR3, as DNA: TGTGCCAGCAGCACCGCTAGCGGGGGAGGCACAGATACGCAGTATTTT. This gives the protein CASSTASGGGTDTQYF.

V is TRBV9 and J is TRBJ2-1, with 7 bases aligning to TRBD2. The V gene end was trimmed by 0 bases and the J gene end by 10 bases; junction bases not matched to a gene: 10. CDR1 and CDR2 from the germline V gene are SGDLS and YYNGEE. The CDR3 has 15 residues. The CDR3 DNA reads as TGTGCCAGCAGCGTAGGTGGACTAGGTCCGGGGGAGCAGTTCTTC. Translated: CASSVGGLGPGEQFF.